Sequencing of this TCR beta chain was carried out in a study of blood T cell repertoires in COVID-19. The wider study: Donors in the United States, Italy and Spain gave samples during acute or convalescent COVID-19. T cells, B-cell-depleted T cells, or PBMCs provided the cDNA or gDNA that served as material.

V gave up 0 bases and J gave up 4 bases, with 6 bases separating them. CDR3 length: 13 amino acids. From germline, CDR1 is MNHEY and CDR2 SMNVEV (reference sequence). Methods used by the authors: How many nucleated cells were present was estimated from reference gene primer amplification. Sequencing was performed with immunoSEQ multiplex PCR; in TCRdb, only in-frame clones are kept and a portion is missing. From that table come the V and J calls and clone size; the DNA was used to work out D and trimming. There are about 99,000 clones in the sample; roughly 76% occur only once, and 4% to 5.5% lies in the top ten. Seattle's cohort entered during active infection and was followed longitudinally.

Sequencing was done on a sample of peripheral blood. This receptor was identified in an elderly man with COVID-19, enrolled during active disease. This sequence joins TRBV27 and TRBJ1-1; D gene unclear. This CDR3 reads CASSLSGSTEAFF. DNA of the CDR3: TGTGCCAGCAGTTTATCAGGGAGCACTGAAGCTTTCTTT.